This T cell receptor beta chain was recorded in a study of human T cells and chemical hapten exposure. The study's library attached unique molecular identifiers to single cDNA molecules. TCRdb used MiXCR to reprocess the reads, holding one entry per CDR3 protein. This sample yields several thousand distinct CDR3 sequences, of which around 49% are seen a single time; around 3.3% belongs to the top ten. J gave up 2 bases and V 3 bases, and 5 bases lay outside the gene matches. This CDR3 has 14 amino acids. CDR1 is DFQATT, CDR2 SNEGSKA, per germline (reference sequence). Sample treatment: therapeutic diphenylcyclopropenone sensitization with weekly scalp DPC.

The source was whole blood, collected before DPC sensitization or 2, 6, or about 24 weeks after (not recorded which). The receptor comes from an adult with alopecia areata. Some clones in this sample may be carry-over from other donors' samples. This table probably holds off-target reads from a library built for another chain. This rearrangement joins TRBV20-1 to TRBJ2-3; TRBD1 aligns across 7 bases. This CDR3 reads CSARGTANTDTQYF. The CDR3 DNA follows: TGCAGTGCTAGGGGGACAGCCAACACAGATACGCAGTATTTT.